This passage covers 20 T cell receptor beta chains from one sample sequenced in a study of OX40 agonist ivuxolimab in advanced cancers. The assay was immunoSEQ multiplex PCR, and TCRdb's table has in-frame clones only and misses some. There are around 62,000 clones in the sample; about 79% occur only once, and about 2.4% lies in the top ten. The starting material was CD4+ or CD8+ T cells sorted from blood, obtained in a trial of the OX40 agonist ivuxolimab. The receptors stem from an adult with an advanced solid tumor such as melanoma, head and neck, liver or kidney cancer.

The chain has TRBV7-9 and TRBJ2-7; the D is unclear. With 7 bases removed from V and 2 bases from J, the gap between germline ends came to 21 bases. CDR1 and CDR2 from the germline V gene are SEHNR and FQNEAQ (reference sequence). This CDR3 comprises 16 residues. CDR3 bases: TGTGCCAGCACCCTTTCCCTTGGGTCGGCGGCCTACGAGCAGTACTTC. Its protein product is CASTLSLGSAAYEQYF.

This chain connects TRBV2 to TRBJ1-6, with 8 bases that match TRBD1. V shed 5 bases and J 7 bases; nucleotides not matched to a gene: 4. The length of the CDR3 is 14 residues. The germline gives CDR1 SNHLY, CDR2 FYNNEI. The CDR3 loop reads CASSSQGANSPLHF. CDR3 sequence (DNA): TGTGCCAGCAGTAGCCAGGGGGCCAATTCACCCCTCCACTTT.

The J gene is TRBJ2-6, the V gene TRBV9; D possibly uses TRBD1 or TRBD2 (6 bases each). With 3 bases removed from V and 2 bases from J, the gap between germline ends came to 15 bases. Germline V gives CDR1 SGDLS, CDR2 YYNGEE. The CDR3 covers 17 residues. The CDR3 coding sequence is TGTGCCAGCAGCGCAGGATGGGGGGCCCCTGGGGCCAACGTCCTGACTTTC. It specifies CASSAGWGAPGANVLTF.

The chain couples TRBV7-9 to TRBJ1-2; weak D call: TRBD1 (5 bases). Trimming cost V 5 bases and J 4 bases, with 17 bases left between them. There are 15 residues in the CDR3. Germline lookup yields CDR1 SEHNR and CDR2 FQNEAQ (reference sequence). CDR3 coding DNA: TGTGCCAGCAGCCCGAATCGGGACCCTTCCTATGGCTACACCTTC. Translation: CASSPNRDPSYGYTF.

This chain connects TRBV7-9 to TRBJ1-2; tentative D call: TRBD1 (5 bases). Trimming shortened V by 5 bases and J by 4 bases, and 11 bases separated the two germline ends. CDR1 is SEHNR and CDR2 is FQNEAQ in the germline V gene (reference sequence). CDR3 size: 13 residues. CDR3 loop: CASSTIQGYGYTF. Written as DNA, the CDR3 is TGTGCCAGCAGCACGATTCAGGGCTATGGCTACACCTTC.

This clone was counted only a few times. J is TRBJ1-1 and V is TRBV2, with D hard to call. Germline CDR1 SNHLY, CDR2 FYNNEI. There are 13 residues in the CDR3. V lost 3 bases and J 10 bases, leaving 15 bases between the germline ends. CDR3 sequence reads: CASSDFGGIVAFF. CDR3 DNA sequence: TGTGCCAGCAGTGATTTTGGCGGTATAGTAGCTTTCTTT. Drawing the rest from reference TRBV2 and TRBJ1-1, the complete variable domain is EPEVTQTPSHQVTQMGQEVILRCVPISNHLYFYWYRQILGQKVEFLVSFYNNEISEKSEIFDDQFSVERPDGSNFTLKIRSTKLEDSAMYFCASSDFGGIVAFFGQGTRLTVV.

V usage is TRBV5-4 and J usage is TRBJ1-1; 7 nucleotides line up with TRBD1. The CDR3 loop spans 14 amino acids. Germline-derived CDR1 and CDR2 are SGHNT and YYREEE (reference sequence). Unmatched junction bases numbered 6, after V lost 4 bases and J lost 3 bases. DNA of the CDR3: TGTGCCAGCAGCATCAGGGGGACTTACACTGAAGCTTTCTTT. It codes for CASSIRGTYTEAFF.

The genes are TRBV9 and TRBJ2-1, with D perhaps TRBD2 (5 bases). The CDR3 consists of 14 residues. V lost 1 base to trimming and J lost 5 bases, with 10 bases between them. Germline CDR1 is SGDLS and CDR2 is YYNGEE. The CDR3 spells CASSVNVAHNEQFF. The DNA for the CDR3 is TGTGCCAGCAGCGTAAACGTAGCGCACAATGAGCAGTTCTTC.

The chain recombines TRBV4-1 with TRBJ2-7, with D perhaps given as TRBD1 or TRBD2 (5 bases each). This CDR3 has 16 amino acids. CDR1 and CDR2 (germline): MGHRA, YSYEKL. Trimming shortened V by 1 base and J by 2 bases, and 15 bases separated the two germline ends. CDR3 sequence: CASSQVRQGPPYEQYF. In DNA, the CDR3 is TGCGCCAGCAGCCAAGTGCGGCAGGGACCTCCCTACGAGCAGTACTTC.

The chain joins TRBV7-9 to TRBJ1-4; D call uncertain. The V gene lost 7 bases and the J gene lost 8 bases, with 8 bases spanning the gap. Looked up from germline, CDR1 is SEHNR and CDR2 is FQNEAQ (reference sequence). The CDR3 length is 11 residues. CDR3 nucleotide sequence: TGTGCCAGCACCCAAAAAGAAAAACTGTTTTTT. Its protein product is CASTQKEKLFF. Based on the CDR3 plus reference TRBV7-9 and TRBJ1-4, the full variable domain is DTGVSQNPRHKITKRGQNVTFRCDPISEHNRLYWYRQTLGQGPEFLTYFQNEAQLEKSRLLSDRFSAERPKGSFSTLEIQRTEQGDSAMYLCASTQKEKLFFGSGTQLSVL.

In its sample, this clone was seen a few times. The CDR3 sequence: CASRPGGTEAFF. CDR3 in DNA: TGTGCCAGCCGCCCAGGGGGGACTGAAGCTTTCTTT. The genes are TRBV2 and TRBJ1-1; 7 bases fit TRBD1. CDR3 length: 12 residues. CDR1 SNHLY and CDR2 FYNNEI come from the germline V gene. Trimming removed 8 bases from V and 5 bases from J; junction bases left unmatched: 5.

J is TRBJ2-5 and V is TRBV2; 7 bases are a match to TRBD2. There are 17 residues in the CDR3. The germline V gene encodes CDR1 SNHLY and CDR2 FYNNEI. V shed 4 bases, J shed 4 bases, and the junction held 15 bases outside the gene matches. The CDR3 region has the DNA TGTGCCAGCAGTGTTATAGCGGGTCACCTAGAGGGAGAGACCCAGTACTTC. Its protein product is CASSVIAGHLEGETQYF.

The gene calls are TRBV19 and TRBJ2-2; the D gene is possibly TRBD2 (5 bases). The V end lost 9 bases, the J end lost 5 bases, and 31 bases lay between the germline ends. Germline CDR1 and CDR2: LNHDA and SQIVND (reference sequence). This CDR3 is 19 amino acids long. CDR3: CASARGSLVPARWTGELFF. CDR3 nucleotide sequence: TGTGCCAGCGCACGGGGTTCCCTGGTCCCAGCCCGATGGACCGGGGAGCTGTTTTTT. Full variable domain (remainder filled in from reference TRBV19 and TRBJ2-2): DGGITQSPKYLFRKEGQNVTLSCEQNLNHDAMYWYRQDPGQGLRLIYYSQIVNDFQKGDIAEGYSVSREKKESFPLTVTSAQKNPTAFYLCASARGSLVPARWTGELFFGEGSRLTVL.

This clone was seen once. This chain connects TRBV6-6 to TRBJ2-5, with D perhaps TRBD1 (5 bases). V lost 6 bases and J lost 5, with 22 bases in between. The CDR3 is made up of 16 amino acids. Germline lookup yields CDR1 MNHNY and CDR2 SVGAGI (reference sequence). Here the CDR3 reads CASSHGPTTGTETQYF. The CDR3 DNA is TGTGCCAGCAGCCACGGACCCACAACAGGCACCGAGACCCAGTACTTC.

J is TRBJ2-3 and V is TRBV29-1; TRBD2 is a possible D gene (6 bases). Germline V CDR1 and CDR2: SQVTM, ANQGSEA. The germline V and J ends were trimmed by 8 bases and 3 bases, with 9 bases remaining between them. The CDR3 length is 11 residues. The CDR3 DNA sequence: TGCAGCTGGGGGAGGACAGATACGCAGTATTTT. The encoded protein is CSWGRTDTQYF.

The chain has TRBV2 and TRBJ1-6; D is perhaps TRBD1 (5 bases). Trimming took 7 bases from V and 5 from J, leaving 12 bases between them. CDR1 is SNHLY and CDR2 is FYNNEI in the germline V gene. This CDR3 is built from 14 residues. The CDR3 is CASTSGRNNSPLHF. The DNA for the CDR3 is TGTGCCAGCACCTCGGGACGGAATAATTCACCCCTCCACTTT.

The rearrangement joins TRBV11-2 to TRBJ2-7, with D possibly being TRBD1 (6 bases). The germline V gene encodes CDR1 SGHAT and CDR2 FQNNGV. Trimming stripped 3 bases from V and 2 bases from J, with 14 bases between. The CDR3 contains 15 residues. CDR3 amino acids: CASSFPGTYPYEQYF. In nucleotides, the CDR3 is TGTGCCAGCAGCTTTCCCGGGACATACCCCTACGAGCAGTACTTC.

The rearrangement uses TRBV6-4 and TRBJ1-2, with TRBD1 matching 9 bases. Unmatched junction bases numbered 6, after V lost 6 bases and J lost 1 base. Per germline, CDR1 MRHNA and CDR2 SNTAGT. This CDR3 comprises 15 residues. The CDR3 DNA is TGTGCCAGCAGCCCGGGACAGGGACGTAACTATGGCTACACCTTC. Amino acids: CASSPGQGRNYGYTF.

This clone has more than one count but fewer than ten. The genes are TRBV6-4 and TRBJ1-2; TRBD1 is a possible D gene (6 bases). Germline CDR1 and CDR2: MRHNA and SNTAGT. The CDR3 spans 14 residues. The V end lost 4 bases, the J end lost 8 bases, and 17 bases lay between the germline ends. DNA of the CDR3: TGTGCCAGCAGTGCCGGAGGACAGCCGACAGGCTACACCTTC. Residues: CASSAGGQPTGYTF.

The CDR3 region is CASLPRRSSYNSPLHF. The DNA of the CDR3 is TGTGCCAGCCTTCCGAGGCGAAGCTCCTATAATTCACCCCTCCACTTT. V is TRBV25-1 and J is TRBJ1-6, with D unclear. The germline V gene encodes CDR1 MGHDK and CDR2 SYGVNS. The CDR3 contains 16 residues. V lost 8 bases, J lost 0 bases, and 14 bases lay in between.